Shown below are 25 T cell receptor beta chains from a single sample sequenced in a study of cytomegalovirus exposure and HLA in healthy donors. The PCR employed 60 Vbeta primers together with 13 Jbeta primers. The method was immunoSEQ multiplex PCR; TCRdb's version includes in-frame clones alone and lacks a portion of them. The data show roughly 99,000 clones, around three quarters seen once. Sequencing used PBMCs. These receptors were taken from a male donor in good health and CMV-seropositive.

The J gene is TRBJ2-2, the V gene TRBV6-5; D is undetermined. Germline V gene sequence: CDR1 MNHEY, CDR2 SVGAGI. Trimming pared 8 bases from V and 0 bases from J, leaving 13 bases between. The CDR3 is made up of 15 amino acids. The CDR3 loop reads CASSIYPTNTGELFF. In nucleotides, the CDR3 is TGTGCCAGCTCTATTTACCCAACGAACACCGGGGAGCTGTTTTTT.

The gene calls are TRBV28 and TRBJ1-2; possibly TRBD1 for D (5 bases). The CDR3 is 15 amino acids. CDR1 and CDR2 (germline): MDHEN, SYDVKM. The V gene lost 3 bases and the J gene lost 4 bases, with 15 bases spanning the gap. CDR3 residues: CASSFSGAQGYGYTF. Here the CDR3 DNA reads TGTGCCAGCAGTTTCTCTGGGGCCCAGGGCTATGGCTACACCTTC.

The chain uses TRBV15 and TRBJ1-4; 7 positions match TRBD1. V gave up 9 bases and J gave up 5 bases; unmatched junction bases: 18. The germline V gene has CDR1 LNHNV and CDR2 YYDKDF (reference sequence). The CDR3 runs to 17 residues. CDR3 protein: CATTGAGGILRNEKLFF. The CDR3 DNA sequence: TGTGCCACGACGGGGGCAGGGGGGATTCTTAGGAATGAAAAACTGTTTTTT.

The V call is TRBV15, the J call TRBJ1-3; D is unclear. Trimming took off 0 bases at V and 0 bases at J, with 9 bases between the two ends. There are 16 residues in the CDR3. Germline-derived CDR1 and CDR2 are LNHNV and YYDKDF (reference sequence). The CDR3 region has the DNA TGTGCCACCAGCAGAGACCCGGGGTACTCTGGAAACACCATATATTTT. It is translated as CATSRDPGYSGNTIYF.

The V call is TRBV11-2, the J call TRBJ1-6; D is unclear. Deletions cut 3 bases from V and 8 bases from J, with 11 bases between. The CDR3 is 14 amino acids. Germline V gene sequence: CDR1 SGHAT, CDR2 FQNNGV. The CDR3 nucleotides read TGTGCCAGCAGCTTCCGGGGTGGATATTCACCCCTCCACTTT. Residues: CASSFRGGYSPLHF.

The chain uses TRBV7-6 and TRBJ1-1, with unresolved D. Trimming shortened V by 3 bases and J by 1 base, and 18 bases separated the two germline ends. The CDR3 has 17 residues. Germline CDR1 reads SGHVS; CDR2 reads FNYEAQ. The CDR3 coding sequence is TGTGCCAGCAGCTTCAAATCTGGACTTTCCCCGAACACTGAAGCTTTCTTT. It translates to CASSFKSGLSPNTEAFF.

This chain joins TRBV5-6 and TRBJ1-2; TRBD1 might be the D (5 bases). Trimming removed 6 bases from V and 0 bases from J, with 21 bases in between. Germline V lookup: CDR1 SGHDT, CDR2 YYEEEE. The CDR3 has 17 residues. CDR3 sequence (DNA): TGTGCCAGCAACTTACCCTCAGGGCCGGCACCTAACTATGGCTACACCTTC. Translated, it gives CASNLPSGPAPNYGYTF.

This chain links TRBV10-3 with TRBJ2-7, with D perhaps TRBD2 (6 bases). Trimming shortened V by 5 bases and J by 11 bases, and 22 bases separated the two germline ends. The CDR3 runs 14 residues. Germline V CDR1 and CDR2: ENHRY, SYGVKD. The CDR3: CAISRGSLGGSEYF. CDR3 in DNA: TGTGCCATCAGTAGAGGATCGTTGGGGGGTTCTGAGTACTTC.

This clone was counted between two and nine times. The chain has TRBV25-1 and TRBJ1-1; no clear D gene. This CDR3 region has 13 residues. V was clipped by 4 bases and J by 0 bases, with 6 bases between them. The germline V gene has CDR1 MGHDK and CDR2 SYGVNS. CDR3 DNA: TGTGCCAGCAGTGTCAGTTTGAACACTGAAGCTTTCTTT. It specifies CASSVSLNTEAFF.

V and J are TRBV19 and TRBJ1-2; D uncertain. The germline V gene encodes CDR1 LNHDA and CDR2 SQIVND (reference sequence). This CDR3 region has 15 residues. Trimming shortened V by 7 bases and J by 3 bases, and 18 bases separated the two germline ends. Here the CDR3 reads CASKDTVGRYYGYTF. The DNA for the CDR3 is TGTGCCAGTAAGGATACAGTGGGCAGGTACTATGGCTACACCTTC.

The chain combines TRBV9 with TRBJ2-3; 7 bases fit TRBD2. The V segment lost 4 bases and the J segment 5 bases; nucleotides outside the gene matches: 10. Looked up from germline, CDR1 is SGDLS and CDR2 is YYNGEE. The length of the CDR3 is 15 residues. CDR3 DNA: TGTGCCAGCAGCAATGCAGCGGGGATTGTAGATACGCAGTATTTT. Translating gives CASSNAAGIVDTQYF.

The rearrangement links TRBV6-6 to TRBJ1-5; TRBD1 agrees at 7 bases. Trimming at V came to 10 bases and at J to 2 bases, leaving 5 bases not matched to a gene. The CDR3 covers 13 residues. The germline V gene encodes CDR1 MNHNY and CDR2 SVGAGI (reference sequence). DNA for the CDR3: TGTGCCACTGATACAGGGGGCAATCAGCCCCAGCATTTT. Translated, it gives CATDTGGNQPQHF.

This clone showed up just once. CDR3 sequence: CASSELEGQVQETQYF. DNA for the CDR3: TGTGCCAGCAGTGAATTGGAAGGACAGGTACAAGAGACCCAGTACTTC. The gene calls are TRBV25-1 and TRBJ2-5; 7 nucleotides match TRBD1. This CDR3 contains 16 residues. J was trimmed by 2 bases and V by 1 base; bases with no gene match: 7. CDR1 is MGHDK and CDR2 is SYGVNS in the germline V gene.

The V call is TRBV7-2, the J call TRBJ2-2, with TRBD2 identical over 7 bases. J was trimmed by 0 bases and V by 7 bases; bases with no gene match: 2. The germline V gene has CDR1 SGHTA and CDR2 FQGNSA. There are 14 residues in the CDR3. In nucleotides, the CDR3 is TGTGCCAGCAAGCGGGGCGCGAACACCGGGGAGCTGTTTTTT. This encodes CASKRGANTGELFF.

The CDR3 loop reads CASSRTGQGTYGYTF. For the CDR3, the DNA is TGCGCCAGCAGCCGTACAGGTCAGGGAACCTATGGCTACACCTTC. The chain joins TRBV4-3 to TRBJ1-2; TRBD1 might be the D (5 bases). V shed 4 bases and J shed 4 bases, with 16 bases lying between them. Germline loops: CDR1 LGHNA, CDR2 YSLEER. The CDR3 is 15 amino acids.

The chain is built from TRBV2 and TRBJ1-3; no reliable D call. The V and J ends lost 6 bases and 0 bases respectively, with 6 bases between them. Germline CDR1 is SNHLY and CDR2 is FYNNEI. This CDR3 region has 13 residues. The CDR3 sequence: CASRADSGNTIYF. For the CDR3, the DNA is TGTGCCAGCAGGGCCGACTCTGGAAACACCATATATTTT.

The genes are TRBV11-2 and TRBJ1-6; tentative D call: TRBD1 (5 bases). The germline CDR1 and CDR2 sequences are SGHAT and FQNNGV. CDR3 length: 15 amino acids. V lost 0 bases and J 7 bases, leaving 10 bases between the germline ends. This CDR3 is CASSLEVQGNSPLHF. CDR3 sequence (DNA): TGTGCCAGCAGCTTAGAGGTCCAGGGCAATTCACCCCTCCACTTT.

This clone appeared a few times. The chain is built from TRBV5-1 and TRBJ1-1; the match to TRBD1 covers 7 bases. The CDR3 is 16 amino acids. Germline V lookup: CDR1 SGHRS, CDR2 YFSETQ. With V trimmed by 0 bases and J by 2 bases, 7 bases remained unmatched. The CDR3 loop is CASSLERTGLNTEAFF. The CDR3 DNA sequence: TGCGCCAGCAGCTTGGAACGGACAGGCCTCAACACTGAAGCTTTCTTT.

The V gene is TRBV29-1, the J gene TRBJ2-1; 10 bases fit TRBD1. Trimming cost V 7 bases and J 9 bases; bases outside gene matches: 9. The CDR3 contains 13 residues. Per germline, CDR1 SQVTM and CDR2 ANQGSEA. The CDR3 nucleotides read TGCAGCGGTCGACAGGGGGCAGCGGGTGAGCAGTTCTTC. This translates into CSGRQGAAGEQFF.

This chain uses TRBV6-5 with TRBJ1-5; D ambiguous. Germline-derived CDR1 and CDR2 are MNHEY and SVGAGI. Trimming stripped 5 bases from V and 0 bases from J, with 8 bases between. This CDR3 has 14 amino acids. The CDR3 DNA reads as TGTGCCAGCAGTAACGCGGATAGCAATCAGCCCCAGCATTTT. This encodes CASSNADSNQPQHF.

The table lists this clone with a few counts. The V and J genes are TRBV30 and TRBJ1-3; the D is unclear. The CDR3 totals 13 residues. The ends were cut back, 5 bases at V and 3 bases at J, with 11 bases in the middle. CDR1 and CDR2 from the germline V gene are GTSNPN and SVGIG (reference sequence). Written as DNA, the CDR3 is TGTGCCTGGCTACCGGGGAATGGAAACACCATATATTTT. This sequence encodes CAWLPGNGNTIYF.

Remarks on this clone: At one end, the junction sequence differs from germline, possibly due to a read error. The gene calls are TRBV7-7 and TRBJ2-3; no clear D gene. The CDR3 runs to 14 residues. Germline CDR1 is SSHAT and CDR2 is FNYEAQ (reference sequence). CDR3 region: CASSPRVGTDTQYF. The CDR3 coding sequence is TGTGCTAGCAGCCCCCGGGTGGGCACAGATACGCAGTATTTT.

The chain carries TRBV19 and TRBJ1-3, with 7 nucleotides matching TRBD1. The V segment lost 7 bases and the J segment 0 bases; nucleotides outside the gene matches: 9. This CDR3 is built from 16 residues. Per germline, CDR1 LNHDA and CDR2 SQIVND (reference sequence). The CDR3 coding sequence is TGTGCCAGTACCGAAGGGGGCGCAAACTCTGGAAACACCATATATTTT. As protein: CASTEGGANSGNTIYF.

This clone was recorded once. V gene TRBV29-1 combines with J gene TRBJ1-1; D is unresolved. Trimming pared 6 bases from V and 3 bases from J, leaving 11 bases between. This CDR3 is built from 12 residues. CDR1 is SQVTM and CDR2 is ANQGSEA in the germline V gene. CDR3 nucleotides: TGCAGCGTCCTTGGAGAGTACACTGAAGCTTTCTTT. As protein: CSVLGEYTEAFF.

The table lists this clone with a count of one. The J gene is TRBJ2-1, the V gene TRBV10-1; D gene ambiguous. CDR1 is WNHNN and CDR2 is SYGVQD in the germline V gene (reference sequence). The V end lost 3 bases, the J end lost 6 bases, and 12 bases lay between the germline ends. This CDR3 is built from 14 residues. The CDR3 loop is CASSDELLFNEQFF. DNA of the CDR3: TGCGCCAGCAGTGATGAACTATTGTTCAATGAGCAGTTCTTC.